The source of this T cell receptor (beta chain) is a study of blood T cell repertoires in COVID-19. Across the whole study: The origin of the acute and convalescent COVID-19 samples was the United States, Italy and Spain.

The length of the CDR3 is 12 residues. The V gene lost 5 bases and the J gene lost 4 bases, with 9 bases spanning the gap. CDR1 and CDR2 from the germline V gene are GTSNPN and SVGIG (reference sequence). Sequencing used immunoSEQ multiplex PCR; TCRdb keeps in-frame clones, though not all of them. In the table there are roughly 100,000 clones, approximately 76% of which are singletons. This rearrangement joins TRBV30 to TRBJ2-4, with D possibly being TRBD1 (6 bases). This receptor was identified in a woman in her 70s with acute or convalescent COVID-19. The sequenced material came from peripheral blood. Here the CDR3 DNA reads TGTGCCTGGGACAGGATTAAAAACATTCAGTACTTC. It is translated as CAWDRIKNIQYF.